This T cell receptor beta chain was documented in a study of cytotoxic CD8 clonotypes in ibrutinib-treated CLL. Study summary: In all, more than 10 patients were relapsed/refractory, approximately 16 were treatment-naive and approximately 17 were IGHV unmutated. On average, each sample had some 250,000 productive templates and roughly 95,000 productive rearrangements. Study-wide results and caveats: With treatment, public clonotypes, which were uncommon, either contracted or remained stable.

The data were produced by immunoSEQ multiplex PCR, yet TCRdb's version contains in-frame clones alone and is incomplete. The repertoire has roughly 180,000 clones, around 70% of them found once; the top ten carry over 10%. V was pared by 7 bases and J by 9 bases, with 3 bases of the junction left unmatched. Germline CDR1 and CDR2: MNHEY and SVGAGI. The CDR3 loop spans 11 amino acids. The authors obtained roughly 1.8 micrograms of genomic DNA from cryopreserved PBMCs for TCR beta libraries. In the case of this clone: Its antigen remains unidentified.

The sample was PBMCs, taken after 24 months of ibrutinib treatment. The origin of this receptor is a human donor with chronic lymphocytic leukemia. The chain employs TRBV6-5 and TRBJ2-1; TRBD2 matches 7 bases. The CDR3 reads CASTGGFEQFF. The CDR3 nucleotides are TGTGCCAGCACGGGAGGCTTTGAGCAGTTCTTC.